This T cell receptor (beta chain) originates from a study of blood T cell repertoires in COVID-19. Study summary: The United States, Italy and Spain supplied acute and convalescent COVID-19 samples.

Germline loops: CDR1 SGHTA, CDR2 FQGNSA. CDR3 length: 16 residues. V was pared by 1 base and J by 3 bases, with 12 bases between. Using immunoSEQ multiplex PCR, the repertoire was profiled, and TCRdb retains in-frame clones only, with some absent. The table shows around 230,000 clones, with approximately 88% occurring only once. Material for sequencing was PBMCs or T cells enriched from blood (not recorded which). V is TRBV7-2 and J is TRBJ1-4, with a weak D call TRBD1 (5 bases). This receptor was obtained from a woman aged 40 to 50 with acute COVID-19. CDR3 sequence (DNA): TGTGCCAGCAGCTTAGAGGGGAAATCGGCTAATGAAAAACTGTTTTTT. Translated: CASSLEGKSANEKLFF.